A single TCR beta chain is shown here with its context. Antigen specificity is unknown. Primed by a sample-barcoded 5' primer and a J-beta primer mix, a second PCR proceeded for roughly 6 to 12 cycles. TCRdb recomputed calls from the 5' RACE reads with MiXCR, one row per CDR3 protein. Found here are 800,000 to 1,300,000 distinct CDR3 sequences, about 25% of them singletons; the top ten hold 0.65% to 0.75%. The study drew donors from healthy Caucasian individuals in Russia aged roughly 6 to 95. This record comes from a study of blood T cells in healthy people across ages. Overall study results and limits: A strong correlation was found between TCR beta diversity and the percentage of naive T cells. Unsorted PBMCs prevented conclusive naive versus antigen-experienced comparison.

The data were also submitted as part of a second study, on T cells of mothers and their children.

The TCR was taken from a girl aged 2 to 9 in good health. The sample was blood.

CDR3 region: CASSPTPGGYNNEQFF. The DNA of the CDR3 is TGTGCCAGCAGTCCAACCCCGGGAGGGTATAACAATGAGCAGTTCTTC. V and J are TRBV11-2 and TRBJ2-1; 8 nucleotides align to TRBD2. The CDR3 contains 16 residues. With 6 bases clipped from V and 5 bases from J, the junction kept 12 bases outside the gene matches. The V gene's germline CDR1 is SGHAT and CDR2 FQNNGV.